One and the same sample provided the 17 T cell receptor beta chains below, sequenced in a study of T cell responses to AZD1222 COVID-19 vaccine. Method: immunoSEQ multiplex PCR; TCRdb's copy keeps in-frame clones and lacks some. The sample carries some 150,000 clones, about 92% recorded once. The specimen comprised peripheral blood, sampled on day 0 of MenACWY control vaccination. The receptors shown here come from an adult in good health.

This clone was seen just once. This sequence joins TRBV10-3 and TRBJ1-1; 9 positions match TRBD1. The V gene's germline CDR1 is ENHRY and CDR2 SYGVKD. The CDR3 totals 14 residues. V lost 6 bases, J lost 0 bases, and 2 bases stayed unmatched. CDR3 sequence (DNA): TGTGCCATCAGGGGGACAGGGATGAACACTGAAGCTTTCTTT. Residues: CAIRGTGMNTEAFF.

The CDR3 region is CASSPRQSSYEQYF. CDR3 bases: TGTGCCAGCAGTCCACGTCAGAGCTCCTACGAGCAGTACTTC. The chain links TRBV6-2 or TRBV6-3 to TRBJ2-7, with D unresolved. Per the germline V gene, CDR1 is MNHEY and CDR2 is SVGEGT. The CDR3 is 14 residues long. The V and J ends lost 5 bases and 0 bases respectively, with 11 bases between them.

This clone was observed once. The chain has TRBV24-1 and TRBJ2-3, with 7 bases fitting TRBD1. CDR3 size: 21 residues. CDR1 and CDR2 from the germline V gene are KGHDR and SFDVKD. V shed 3 bases and J 1 base; nucleotides not matched to a gene: 21. This CDR3 is CATSDTSTDRVMFCGTDTQYF. CDR3 DNA sequence: TGTGCCACCAGTGATACCTCCACAGACAGGGTAATGTTTTGTGGCACAGATACGCAGTATTTT.

This clone appeared a single time. CDR3 loop: CASIRDTSYEQYF. The CDR3, as DNA: TGTGCCAGCATTCGAGACACCTCCTACGAGCAGTACTTC. V gene TRBV2 combines with J gene TRBJ2-7; D remains ambiguous. Between the trimmed V and J ends, which lost 7 bases and 0 bases, there was a span of 10 bases. This CDR3 is 13 amino acids long. The germline CDR1 and CDR2 sequences are SNHLY and FYNNEI.

This chain uses TRBV9 with TRBJ2-3, with D perhaps being TRBD1 or TRBD2 (5 bases each). Per germline, CDR1 SGDLS and CDR2 YYNGEE. Trimming cost V 0 bases and J 7 bases, with 15 bases left between them. The CDR3 runs 15 residues. CDR3 bases: TGTGCCAGCAGCGTAGCAGGGACGGAGTTCCATACGCAGTATTTT. Amino acid sequence: CASSVAGTEFHTQYF.

V is TRBV28 and J is TRBJ2-6, with unresolved D. The germline gives CDR1 MDHEN, CDR2 SYDVKM. This CDR3 spans 14 amino acids. The germline V and J ends were trimmed by 5 bases and 2 bases, with 7 bases remaining between them. CDR3: CASSPFTGANVLTF. The DNA of the CDR3 is TGTGCCAGCAGTCCCTTTACTGGGGCCAACGTCCTGACTTTC. The full variable domain, with the rest looked up from reference TRBV28 and TRBJ2-6, is DVKVTQSSRYLVKRTGEKVFLECVQDMDHENMFWYRQDPGLGLRLIYFSYDVKMKEKGDIPEGYSVSREKKERFSLILESASTNQTSMYLCASSPFTGANVLTFGAGSRLTVL.

This chain connects TRBV12-3 or TRBV12-4 to TRBJ2-7; TRBD2 is a possible D gene (6 bases). This CDR3 region has 13 residues. The germline V and J ends were trimmed by 6 bases and 9 bases, with 18 bases remaining between them. CDR3 DNA: TGTGCCAGCAGCCCCCGACTGGGCGGGGTGCAGTACTTC. Its translation is CASSPRLGGVQYF.

This clone was seen only once. V usage is TRBV6-5 and J usage is TRBJ2-1; 11 bases are shared with TRBD2. V shed 7 bases and J 7 bases; nucleotides not matched to a gene: 6. The CDR3 contains 14 residues. The V gene's germline CDR1 is MNHEY and CDR2 SVGAGI. CDR3 sequence: CASKLGLAENEQFF. In DNA form, the CDR3 reads TGTGCCAGCAAGTTGGGACTAGCGGAAAATGAGCAGTTCTTC.

The V and J genes are TRBV10-3 and TRBJ1-3, with a tentative D call TRBD1 (5 bases). The V gene's germline CDR1 is ENHRY and CDR2 SYGVKD. Trimming took off 8 bases at V and 3 bases at J, with 17 bases between the two ends. The CDR3 sequence is 15 residues long. The CDR3 is CAISLGGSSGNTIYF. In DNA, the CDR3 is TGTGCCATCTCCCTCGGGGGAAGTAGTGGAAACACCATATATTTT.

This clone was counted once. The chain has TRBV3-1 (or the pseudogene TRBV3-2) and TRBJ2-2; TRBD1 is a possible D gene (6 bases). V dropped 4 bases and J dropped 5 bases, with 11 bases sitting between them. The CDR3 covers 14 residues. Germline CDR1 and CDR2: LGHDT and YNNKEL (reference sequence). CDR3 protein: CASSRVQGTGELFF. The CDR3 DNA is TGTGCCAGCAGCCGAGTCCAGGGGACCGGGGAGCTGTTTTTT.

V and J are TRBV5-6 and TRBJ2-7; 7 bases are a match to TRBD1. There are 13 residues in the CDR3. V shed 3 bases, J shed 3 bases, and the junction held 3 bases outside the gene matches. CDR1 is SGHDT, CDR2 YYEEEE, per germline. CDR3 loop: CASSSDRNYEQYF. CDR3 nucleotide sequence: TGTGCCAGCAGCTCGGACAGGAACTACGAGCAGTACTTC.

This chain links TRBV4-2 with TRBJ1-1; TRBD1 matches 7 bases. The germline V gene encodes CDR1 LGHNA and CDR2 YNFKEQ. The CDR3 contains 13 residues. Trimming removed 0 bases from V and 8 bases from J; junction bases left unmatched: 3. The CDR3 region is CASSQDVRGEAFF. Written as DNA, the CDR3 is TGTGCCAGCAGCCAAGATGTCAGGGGGGAAGCTTTCTTT.

The gene calls are TRBV5-4 and TRBJ2-5; D may be TRBD2 (5 bases). Trimming stripped 4 bases from V and 2 bases from J, with 21 bases between. The CDR3 covers 17 residues. Germline CDR1 SGHNT, CDR2 YYREEE (reference sequence). CDR3 in DNA: TGTGCCAGCAGCGCCGGTTCTGGAGGCAGGCGACAAGAGACCCAGTACTTC. Protein: CASSAGSGGRRQETQYF.

V gene TRBV4-1 combines with J gene TRBJ1-6, with D hard to call. Germline CDR1 is MGHRA and CDR2 is YSYEKL. This CDR3 has 14 residues. The V end lost 4 bases, the J end lost 5 bases, and 9 bases lay between the germline ends. CDR3 in amino acids: CASSRTPDNSPLHF. The CDR3 nucleotides are TGCGCCAGCAGCCGCACCCCGGATAATTCACCCCTCCACTTT.

A few counts support this clone. The V gene is TRBV11-2, the J gene TRBJ2-1; possible D gene TRBD1, 7 bases. This CDR3 region has 12 residues. The V gene's germline CDR1 is SGHAT and CDR2 FQNNGV. V shed 5 bases and J shed 9 bases, with 11 bases lying between them. The CDR3 DNA sequence: TGTGCCAGCAGCGGAGGGGGCAGTGAGCAGTTCTTC. This gives the protein CASSGGGSEQFF.

The chain carries TRBV27 and TRBJ1-6; D unresolved. V lost 6 bases and J lost 2, with 11 bases in between. Looked up from germline, CDR1 is MNHEY and CDR2 is SMNVEV (reference sequence). CDR3 length: 15 amino acids. The CDR3 DNA follows: TGTGCCAGCAGCACTTGGGTAGCCTATAATTCACCCCTCCACTTT. It codes for CASSTWVAYNSPLHF.

The rearrangement joins TRBV11-2 to TRBJ2-1; TRBD1 aligns across 10 bases. CDR3 size: 15 residues. V lost 8 bases and J lost 2; bases outside the gene matches: 6. Germline assignment: CDR1 SGHAT and CDR2 FQNNGV. The CDR3 loop reads CASLETGGPYNEQFF. The CDR3 DNA is TGTGCCAGCCTTGAGACAGGGGGCCCCTACAATGAGCAGTTCTTC.